Listed below are T cell receptor beta chains from one sample, sequenced in a study of post-analysis software for immune sequencing data. TCRdb itself ran the PCR reads through MiXCR, one entry per CDR3 protein. Found here are roughly 800,000 distinct CDR3 sequences, about 53% of them singletons; the top ten hold approximately 4.3%. The material sequenced was blood. Receptors originate from a girl aged 5-17 years with multiple sclerosis. Both conserved end residues are part of each CDR3. A D gene is named only where the DNA matches it firmly. Clone size appears in some rows only: once, few, many, or a class for an expanded clone.

TRBV11-2	TRBD1	TRBJ2-7	once	CASSLAGTGYHEQYF	TGTGCCAGCAGCTTAGCCGGGACAGGGTACCACGAGCAGTACTTC
TRBV13	.	TRBJ2-6	.	CASSAGPISGANVLTF	TGTGCCAGCAGCGCCGGACCCATCTCTGGGGCCAACGTCCTGACTTTC
TRBV27	TRBD1	TRBJ1-1	.	CASSSRQGDTEAFF	TGTGCCAGCAGTTCCCGACAGGGGGACACTGAAGCTTTCTTT
TRBV27	.	TRBJ1-5	once	CASSSKFLGVNSQPQHF	TGTGCCAGCAGTTCCAAATTCTTGGGGGTTAACAGTCAGCCCCAGCATTTT
TRBV12-3/TRBV12-4	.	TRBJ2-3	.	CASMGMPDTQYF	TGTGCCAGCATGGGGATGCCAGATACGCAGTATTTT
TRBV7-9	TRBD2	TRBJ2-3	.	CASSLSQGGGAGDAQYF	TGTGCCAGCAGCTTGTCCCAAGGCGGGGGGGCGGGAGATGCGCAGTATTTT
TRBV29-1	TRBD1	TRBJ2-1	.	CSVDRGRLNEQFF	TGCAGCGTAGACAGGGGGCGGTTGAATGAGCAGTTCTTC
TRBV27	.	TRBJ2-4	.	CASSFRNIQYF	TGTGCCAGCAGTTTCAGGAACATTCAGTACTTC
TRBV14	.	TRBJ2-3	once	CASSQKERPGPLNWADTQYF	TGTGCCAGCAGCCAAAAGGAAAGGCCGGGACCGCTAAACTGGGCGGATACGCAGTATTTT
TRBV27	.	TRBJ1-1	few	CASSLLTNTEAFF	TGTGCCAGCAGTTTATTAACGAACACTGAAGCTTTCTTT
TRBV29-1	.	TRBJ2-5	.	CSGRTGETQYF	TGCAGCGGACGAACTGGGGAGACCCAGTACTTC
TRBV20-1	.	TRBJ2-7	.	CSAARDPGSEQYF	TGCAGTGCCGCCCGGGACCCCGGCTCCGAGCAGTACTTC
TRBV5-1	.	TRBJ2-2	.	CASVGYGELFF	TGCGCCAGCGTGGGCTACGGGGAGCTGTTTTTT
TRBV5-1	TRBD2	TRBJ2-1	.	CASSLGQLAGGNEQFF	TGCGCCAGCAGCTTGGGCCAACTAGCGGGGGGCAATGAGCAGTTCTTC
TRBV29-1	TRBD2	TRBJ2-3	.	CSVALLARLDTQYF	TGCAGCGTCGCCCTACTAGCGCGGCTCGATACGCAGTATTTT
TRBV4-1	.	TRBJ1-5	.	CASSQDSGLRQPQHF	TGCGCCAGCAGCCAAGATTCGGGGTTACGTCAGCCCCAGCATTTT
TRBV12-3/TRBV12-4	TRBD2	TRBJ2-3	.	CASSFGTRTDTEYF	TGTGCCAGCAGTTTCGGGACTAGAACAGATACGGAGTATTTT
TRBV12-3/TRBV12-4	TRBD1	TRBJ2-5	many	CASTDRGRRETQYF	TGTGCCAGCACTGACAGGGGGCGGAGGGAGACCCAGTACTTC
TRBV27	.	TRBJ2-7	.	CASMQAASYEQYF	TGTGCCAGCATGCAGGCCGCTTCCTACGAGCAGTACTTC
TRBV4-2	.	TRBJ2-7	few	CASSQEAFAGTSYEQYF	TGTGCCAGCAGCCAAGAGGCTTTCGCGGGTACCTCCTACGAGCAGTACTTC
TRBV11-1	TRBD2	TRBJ2-1	few	CASSSPSGAYNEQFF	TGTGCCAGCAGCTCTCCTAGCGGGGCCTACAATGAGCAGTTCTTC
TRBV5-1	TRBD2	TRBJ2-5	.	CASSPVAGGEETQYF	TGCGCCAGCAGCCCAGTAGCGGGAGGGGAAGAGACCCAGTACTTC
TRBV5-1	TRBD2	TRBJ2-7	.	CASSAGTSTLVEQYF	TGCGCCAGCAGCGCAGGGACTAGCACGCTCGTCGAGCAGTACTTC
TRBV20-1	.	TRBJ2-5	.	CSARGEGETQYF	TGCAGTGCTAGAGGCGAAGGAGAGACCCAGTACTTC
TRBV29-1	.	TRBJ2-3	.	CSVLLHLTDTQYF	TGCAGCGTCCTCCTCCATCTCACAGATACGCAGTATTTT
TRBV29-1	.	TRBJ2-4	.	CSVTLEGNIQYF	TGCAGCGTTACTTTAGAGGGGAACATTCAGTACTTC
TRBV5-6	.	TRBJ2-5	.	CASSQIAGETQYF	TGTGCCAGCAGCCAGATTGCGGGAGAGACCCAGTACTTC